This entry features one T cell receptor beta chain sequence. Its antigen is not yet known. It has no much larger one-base neighbor in the sample; base qualities were not kept. The CDR3 runs 17 amino acids, cysteine and phenylalanine included. Of the read, only the CDR3 DNA is kept; its 51 bases are in frame from base 1. Via the germline V gene (reference sequence), CDR1 is MNHEY and CDR2 SMNVEV. V ends up 2 bases short and J 9 bases short, with an unmatched junction base count of 13. Taken with the paper, the label for time point translates to: 266 days after commencement of treatment, after nivolumab therapy. The intended sense of this specimen's treatment or condition label: AdE1-LMPpoly-expanded autologous EBV-specific T-cell therapy followed by anti-PD-1 nivolumab. This entry belongs to a study of EBV T-cell therapy then PD-1 blockade in nasopharyngeal carcinoma (dated by TCRdb to the early 2020s).

The Qiagen DNeasy Kit was used to extract genomic DNA from the sorted cells. TCR beta chain deep sequencing was performed on the immunoSEQ platform. Under the source paper's analysis protocol: The immunoSEQ Analyzer software was used to analyze the repertoire data. TCRdb carries this immuneACCESS record with in-frame sequences only. Its versions omit some clonotypes, under half of them owing to an unresolved V gene in the studies checked, with the rest unexplained. The D gene and trimming were derived from the DNA, and the V and J assignments and clone size from that table. For this sample the table gives 20,000 or so clones, of which roughly 80% were detected only once. The top ten clonotypes cover approximately 31% of the sample.

The sample consisted of CD8+ T cells from blood, taken around day 270 from a patient whose treatment included autologous EBV-specific T cells and nivolumab. The sequence joins TRBV27 to TRBJ1-6, with 7 central nucleotides matching TRBD1. The receptor comes from a man between 40 and 49 years old with nasopharyngeal carcinoma. The sequenced DNA: TGTGCCAGCAGTTTAACGGCCGGGACAGTCAAGATTTCACCCCTCCACTTT. Translated, it reads CASSLTAGTVKISPLHF.